The clone carrying this T cell receptor beta chain appeared a few times. A much larger clone is a single base away; this may be a read error. The sample is drawn from a study of blood T cells in healthy people across ages. The overall study: About one barcoded beta molecule per two T cells came from capture by template switching.

The length of the CDR3 is 14 residues. The V gene's germline CDR1 is MNHNY and CDR2 SVGAGI (reference sequence). A second PCR, run for about 7 to 12 cycles, used a sample-barcoded 5' primer plus a J-beta primer mix. Researchers report that each sample yielded at least 3 million CDR3-containing paired-end reads. MiXCR, applied by TCRdb to the 5' RACE reads, yields one record per CDR3 protein. The data hold hundreds of thousands of distinct CDR3 sequences, with about 34% observed a single time. This receptor was identified in a woman of 80 years or more in good health. The rearrangement uses TRBV6-6 and TRBJ2-5; the D is unclear. The DNA matches TRBJ2-7 better at its end, which makes the J call doubtful. The sequenced material came from blood. The CDR3 loop is CACSYQDGSYEQYF. CDR3 in DNA: TGTGCCTGCAGTTACCAGGACGGTTCCTACGAGCAGTACTTC.